Sequencing of this T cell receptor (beta chain) was carried out in a study of T cell responses to AZD1222 COVID-19 vaccine. Data came from immunoSEQ multiplex PCR; TCRdb stores just in-frame clones and leaves some out. The table shows roughly 120,000 clones, with approximately 91% occurring only once. The CDR3 loop spans 12 amino acids. The ends were cut back, 0 bases at V and 3 bases at J, with 4 bases in the middle. Germline CDR1 reads SGHRS; CDR2 reads YFSETQ. This clone was observed a few times. Sequenced here: peripheral blood, sampled on day 0 of AZD1222 vaccination. The chain uses TRBV5-1 and TRBJ2-7; D gene ambiguous. The receptor comes from an adult in good health. As DNA, the CDR3 is TGCGCCAGCAGCTTGGGGGTCTACGAGCAGTACTTC. It codes for CASSLGVYEQYF.